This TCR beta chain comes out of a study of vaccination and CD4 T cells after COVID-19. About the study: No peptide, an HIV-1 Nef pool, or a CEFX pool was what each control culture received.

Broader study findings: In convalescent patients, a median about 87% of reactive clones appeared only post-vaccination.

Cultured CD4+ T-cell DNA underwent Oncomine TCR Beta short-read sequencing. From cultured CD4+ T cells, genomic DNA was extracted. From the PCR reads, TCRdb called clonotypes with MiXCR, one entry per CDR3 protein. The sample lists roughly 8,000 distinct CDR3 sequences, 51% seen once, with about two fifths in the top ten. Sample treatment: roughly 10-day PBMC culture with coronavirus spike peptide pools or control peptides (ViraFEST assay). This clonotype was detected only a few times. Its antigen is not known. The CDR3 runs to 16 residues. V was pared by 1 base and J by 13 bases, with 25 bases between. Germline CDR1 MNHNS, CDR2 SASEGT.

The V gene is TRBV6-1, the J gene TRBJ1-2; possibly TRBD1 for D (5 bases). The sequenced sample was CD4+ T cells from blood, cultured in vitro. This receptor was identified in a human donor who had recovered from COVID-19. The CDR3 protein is CASSEVLWDLEVAITF. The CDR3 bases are TGTGCCAGCAGTGAAGTCCTTTGGGACCTAGAGGTTGCGATCACCTTC.